This T cell receptor beta chain derives from a study of T cell repertoires in cytomegalovirus infection. Study context: Through public TCR beta signatures, both CMV infection and matching HLA type were indicated.

V lost 8 bases, J lost 6 bases, and 9 bases stayed unmatched. Germline assignment: CDR1 SNHLY and CDR2 FYNNEI. The CDR3 covers 16 residues. Regarding the study as a whole: Of the TCR beta families, the public ones yielded a cumulative frequency that identified carriers of CMV plus the relevant HLA. Clonotypes of TCR beta that were HLA-C-restricted and CMV-specific dominated the ex vivo response.

TCRdb re-derived calls from the reads in MiXCR, one entry per CDR3 protein. Of 300,000 to 400,000 distinct CDR3 sequences in the sample, over 15% are singletons; the top ten hold 7.5% to 9.5%. This clonotype showed up just a few times. Its antigen is undetermined. This receptor was obtained from a human donor in good health (CMV status not recorded). Some clones in this sample may be carry-over from other donors' samples. The sequencing sample was made of PBMCs. The chain recombines TRBV2 with TRBJ2-1; 14 nucleotides line up with TRBD2. CDR3 sequence (DNA): TGTGCCAGCGGGACTAGCGGGAGAGTTGGCCCCAATGAGCAGTTCTTC. Its translation is CASGTSGRVGPNEQFF. Full variable domain (rest looked up from reference TRBV2 and TRBJ2-1): EPEVTQTPSHQVTQMGQEVILRCVPISNHLYFYWYRQILGQKVEFLVSFYNNEISEKSEIFDDQFSVERPDGSNFTLKIRSTKLEDSAMYFCASGTSGRVGPNEQFFGPGTRLTVL.